The 5 T cell receptor beta chains below all came from one sample that was sequenced in a study of blood T cell repertoires in COVID-19. TCRdb's table, derived via immunoSEQ multiplex PCR, lists solely in-frame clones and lacks some. Of about 220,000 clones listed, 80% were seen once; the top ten hold around 4.7%. Sequenced material: peripheral blood. All receptors come from a human donor in a cohort sampled during active COVID-19.

The chain employs TRBV4-1 and TRBJ2-3, with TRBD2 matching over 10 bases. The germline V gene encodes CDR1 MGHRA and CDR2 YSYEKL. V shed 0 bases, J shed 7 bases, and the junction held 4 bases outside the gene matches. The CDR3 covers 15 residues. This CDR3 reads CASSQDQLAGNTQYF. In nucleotides, the CDR3 is TGCGCCAGCAGCCAAGATCAACTAGCGGGAAATACGCAGTATTTT.

The chain combines TRBV11-2 with TRBJ2-2; TRBD2 aligns across 13 bases. CDR1 and CDR2 (germline): SGHAT, FQNNGV. This CDR3 has 20 amino acids. Losses at the gene ends were 0 bases for V and 6 bases for J; bases not matched to a gene: 13. As DNA, the CDR3 is TGTGCCAGCAGCTTAGATCAACTCGGGACTAGCGGGAAGGTTGCCGGGGAGCTGTTTTTT. It codes for CASSLDQLGTSGKVAGELFF.

The V and J genes are TRBV7-2 and TRBJ2-7; 9 nucleotides agree with TRBD1. Trimming took 4 bases from V and 5 from J; bases not matched to a gene: 9. Germline CDR1 and CDR2: SGHTA and FQGNSA. The CDR3 length is 15 residues. As DNA, the CDR3 is TGTGCCAGCAGCTGGGGGGACAGGGATTTCGACGAGCAGTACTTC. Translating gives CASSWGDRDFDEQYF.

The chain employs TRBV10-3 and TRBJ1-2; D not resolved. Germline CDR1 and CDR2: ENHRY and SYGVKD. The V end was cut by 3 bases, the J end by 4 bases, with 9 bases between. CDR3 length: 13 amino acids. The CDR3 is CAISDVNGYGYTF. In DNA form, the CDR3 reads TGTGCCATCAGTGATGTTAACGGCTATGGCTACACCTTC.

This chain links TRBV5-1 with TRBJ1-2; TRBD1 matches 9 bases. Trimming cost V 3 bases and J 10 bases; bases outside gene matches: 10. CDR1 is SGHRS and CDR2 is YFSETQ in the germline V gene. CDR3 length: 14 residues. The CDR3 nucleotides are TGCGCCAGCAGCTGGCCCGGGACAGGGATGGCCTACACCTTC. Encoded protein: CASSWPGTGMAYTF.